Below are 17 T cell receptor beta chains sequenced from a single sample in a study of beta chain features in type 1 diabetes. Study-wide findings and caveats: Significant though moderate, a shortening of TCRB CDR3s appeared in all four CD4+ subsets of Type 1 diabetes patients.

The antigens for these receptors are not known. Investigators reverse transcribed all isolated RNA, so they sequenced expressed TCRB transcripts. Profiling relied on immunoSEQ multiplex PCR, and the TCRdb table lists in-frame clones only, not all of them. The sample carries hundreds of thousands of clones, approximately 16% recorded once. The sample was naive CD4+ T cells from blood. These receptors all stem from a man between 18 and 29 years old with type 1 diabetes.

The chain recombines TRBV5-1 with TRBJ2-7; the match to TRBD2 covers 9 bases. V lost 1 base, J lost 4 bases, and 12 bases stayed unmatched. The CDR3 is 17 residues long. Germline V gene data show CDR1 as SGHRS and CDR2 as YFSETQ. In DNA form, the CDR3 reads TGCGCCAGCAGCTTGCTGGCTAGCGGGGACGGGGATTACGAGCAGTACTTC. This translates into CASSLLASGDGDYEQYF.

This clone was counted a few times. This chain links TRBV30 with TRBJ2-5; a weak D match, TRBD2 (7 bases). In germline, CDR1 is GTSNPN, CDR2 SVGIG (reference sequence). The V and J ends lost 4 bases and 0 bases respectively, with 15 bases between them. The CDR3 loop spans 15 amino acids. CDR3 sequence (DNA): TGTGCCTGGAACACAGGGAGGGGAAACCAAGAGACCCAGTACTTC. This codes for CAWNTGRGNQETQYF.

V gene TRBV5-4 combines with J gene TRBJ2-1, with D tentatively TRBD1 (5 bases). The CDR3 is 15 amino acids. Germline CDR1 and CDR2: SGHNT and YYREEE (reference sequence). The V end lost 4 bases, the J end lost 6 bases, and 17 bases lay between the germline ends. Here the CDR3 DNA reads TGTGCCAGCAGCCCCGTGGGCAGTGGGGCCAATGAGCAGTTCTTC. This sequence encodes CASSPVGSGANEQFF.

In this sample, this clone turned up a few times. The rearrangement links TRBV4-2 to TRBJ2-7, with 7 bases aligning to TRBD1. The J segment lost 0 bases and the V segment lost 4 bases, leaving 12 bases of the junction unmatched. Germline V gene lookup returns CDR1 LGHNA and CDR2 YNFKEQ. This CDR3 contains 17 residues. The chain's CDR3 is CASSREPQGERSYEQYF. The CDR3 DNA follows: TGTGCCAGCAGCCGAGAACCCCAGGGGGAACGCTCCTACGAGCAGTACTTC.

The V and J genes are TRBV19 and TRBJ2-3; 8 positions match TRBD1. V shed 4 bases and J 5 bases; nucleotides not matched to a gene: 2. The CDR3 extends over 13 amino acids. CDR1 and CDR2 from the germline V gene are LNHDA and SQIVND (reference sequence). This CDR3 is CASSTQGVDTQYF. CDR3 sequence (DNA): TGTGCCAGTAGTACACAGGGGGTAGATACGCAGTATTTT.

The chain joins TRBV5-1 to TRBJ2-5; 9 positions agree with TRBD2. The germline CDR1 and CDR2 sequences are SGHRS and YFSETQ. Losses at the gene ends were 2 bases for V and 3 bases for J; bases not matched to a gene: 5. This CDR3 has 15 residues. The CDR3 here is CASSFLAGSEETQYF. The CDR3 DNA is TGCGCCAGCAGCTTCCTAGCGGGATCGGAAGAGACCCAGTACTTC.

The CDR3 is CASSTGAYGYTF. The CDR3 nucleotides are TGTGCCAGCAGTACAGGGGCTTATGGCTACACCTTC. V gene TRBV2 combines with J gene TRBJ1-2; 7 bases line up with TRBD1. CDR1 is SNHLY, CDR2 FYNNEI, per germline. Unmatched junction bases numbered 2, after V lost 5 bases and J lost 5 bases. The CDR3 consists of 12 residues. Variable domain in full (rest from reference TRBV2 and TRBJ1-2): EPEVTQTPSHQVTQMGQEVILRCVPISNHLYFYWYRQILGQKVEFLVSFYNNEISEKSEIFDDQFSVERPDGSNFTLKIRSTKLEDSAMYFCASSTGAYGYTFGSGTRLTVV.

Only a few counts were recorded for this clone. This chain joins TRBV5-4 and TRBJ2-1; 9 positions match TRBD1. The germline V gene encodes CDR1 SGHNT and CDR2 YYREEE (reference sequence). The junction had 6 bases not matched to a gene; V was cut back by 4 bases and J by 7 bases. The CDR3 has 14 amino acids. The CDR3, as DNA: TGTGCCAGCAGCCAGACGGACAGGGGTAATGAGCAGTTCTTC. Its protein is CASSQTDRGNEQFF.

The table lists this clone with a few counts. CDR3 coding DNA: TGCGCCAGCAGCTTGGAGGGCAGGGGCTATAATTCACCCCTCCACTTT. Protein product: CASSLEGRGYNSPLHF. The chain joins TRBV5-1 to TRBJ1-6; a weak D match, TRBD1 (6 bases). This CDR3 region has 16 residues. Germline V gene sequence: CDR1 SGHRS, CDR2 YFSETQ. With 0 bases removed from V and 3 bases from J, the gap between germline ends came to 10 bases.

This chain links TRBV25-1 with TRBJ1-2; D might be TRBD1 (5 bases). V was shortened by 6 bases and J by 2 bases, with 13 bases between the two germline ends. The CDR3 totals 14 residues. Germline lookup yields CDR1 MGHDK and CDR2 SYGVNS. This CDR3 reads CASRGGDSNYGYTF. The CDR3, as DNA: TGTGCCAGCAGGGGGGGGGACTCCAACTATGGCTACACCTTC.

The V gene is TRBV18, the J gene TRBJ2-3; TRBD2 matches at 11 bases. V dropped 4 bases and J dropped 2; count of bases not matched to a gene: 8. The CDR3 consists of 17 residues. The germline CDR1 and CDR2 sequences are KGHSH and LQKENI. The CDR3 nucleotides read TGTGCCAGCTCACGCAGACTAGCGGGGAATTACACAGATACGCAGTATTTT. It translates to CASSRRLAGNYTDTQYF.

The gene calls are TRBV4-2 and TRBJ1-5, with a tentative D call TRBD1 (5 bases). Germline CDR1 is LGHNA and CDR2 is YNFKEQ. V was trimmed by 0 bases and J by 0 bases, leaving 12 bases between them. CDR3 length: 17 amino acids. CDR3 protein: CASSQDFRQFSNQPQHF. The CDR3 bases are TGTGCCAGCAGCCAAGATTTCAGACAGTTTAGCAATCAGCCCCAGCATTTT.

This clone came up a few times. Other DNA sequences of this sample code for an identical CDR3. The J gene is TRBJ1-2, the V gene TRBV15; possible D gene TRBD1, 5 bases. The CDR3 loop spans 14 amino acids. Germline V gene lookup returns CDR1 LNHNV and CDR2 YYDKDF (reference sequence). V was trimmed by 0 bases and J by 4 bases, leaving 9 bases between them. The CDR3 loop reads CATSREGVGYGYTF. DNA for the CDR3: TGTGCCACCAGCAGAGAAGGGGTCGGCTATGGCTACACCTTC.

This clone was found a few times. The chain couples TRBV10-3 to TRBJ2-1, with 9 positions matching TRBD2. With V trimmed by 5 bases and J by 6 bases, 8 bases remained unmatched. Looked up from germline, CDR1 is ENHRY and CDR2 is SYGVKD. CDR3 size: 15 residues. The CDR3 loop reads CAISHSGRRSNEQFF. DNA for the CDR3: TGTGCCATCAGTCATAGCGGGAGAAGGAGCAATGAGCAGTTCTTC.

This clone was observed a few times. The chain recombines TRBV29-1 with TRBJ2-5, with a possible D match to TRBD1 (5 bases). Germline loops: CDR1 SQVTM, CDR2 ANQGSEA. V lost 0 bases and J lost 2, with 13 bases in between. This CDR3 has 15 residues. The CDR3 DNA reads as TGCAGCGTTGAAGATTTCTGGACATCTCAAGAGACCCAGTACTTC. Amino acid sequence: CSVEDFWTSQETQYF.

In this sample, this clone turned up a few times. The genes are TRBV11-2 and TRBJ2-1; unclear D gene. Trimming pared 5 bases from V and 9 bases from J, leaving 11 bases between. Germline V CDR1 and CDR2: SGHAT, FQNNGV. This CDR3 is 12 amino acids long. The CDR3 DNA follows: TGTGCCAGCAGCCTAGGTGCGGTTGAGCAGTTCTTC. It yields the protein CASSLGAVEQFF. The whole variable domain, filled in from reference TRBV11-2 and TRBJ2-1, reads EAGVAQSPRYKIIEKRQSVAFWCNPISGHATLYWYQQILGQGPKLLIQFQNNGVVDDSQLPKDRFSAERLKGVDSTLKIQPAKLEDSAVYLCASSLGAVEQFFGPGTRLTVL.

The rearrangement joins TRBV6-1 to TRBJ1-2; D remains unclear. The CDR3 is 14 amino acids. V dropped 0 bases and J dropped 8 bases, with 13 bases sitting between them. CDR1 is MNHNS, CDR2 SASEGT, per germline. CDR3 DNA: TGTGCCAGCAGTGAAGCCCCCGCGGGCCGAGGCTACACCTTC. Amino acid sequence: CASSEAPAGRGYTF.